A single sample gave rise to the 22 T cell receptor beta chains below, sequenced in a study of T cell changes during pregnancy in multiple sclerosis. Clones were sequenced by immunoSEQ multiplex PCR, and TCRdb holds only the in-frame ones, with some missing. In the table there are 45,000 to 55,000 clones, about 90% of which are singletons. The sample consisted of CD4+ T cells from peripheral blood mononuclear cells, taken after pregnancy. These TCRs come from a female donor in good health, enrolled as a control in a pregnancy study.

The rearrangement links TRBV27 to TRBJ1-6; 7 bases fit TRBD1. From germline, CDR1 is MNHEY and CDR2 SMNVEV (reference sequence). The trim removed 5 bases at V and 7 bases at J, leaving 8 bases unmatched. There are 15 residues in the CDR3. CDR3 loop: CASSPSARGNSPLHF. DNA of the CDR3: TGTGCCAGCAGTCCCTCGGCCAGGGGGAATTCACCCCTCCACTTT.

V gene TRBV5-6 combines with J gene TRBJ1-6, with a possible D match to TRBD1 (6 bases). The CDR3 runs to 16 residues. V was clipped by 2 bases and J by 5 bases, with 14 bases between them. Germline CDR1 SGHDT, CDR2 YYEEEE. CDR3 sequence: CASSLEGGGNNSPLHF. CDR3 DNA sequence: TGTGCCAGCAGCTTAGAGGGGGGGGGAAATAATTCACCCCTCCACTTT.

V gene TRBV2 combines with J gene TRBJ2-6, with 12 bases that match TRBD2. Germline V CDR1 and CDR2: SNHLY, FYNNEI. The V gene end was trimmed by 5 bases and the J gene end by 3 bases; junction bases not matched to a gene: 14. This CDR3 contains 20 residues. CDR3 residues: CASSMAPASGGALGANVLTF. CDR3 DNA: TGTGCCAGCAGTATGGCCCCCGCTAGCGGGGGGGCACTTGGGGCCAACGTCCTGACTTTC.

The V gene is TRBV30, the J gene TRBJ1-6; a weak D match, TRBD1 (5 bases). CDR1 and CDR2 (germline): GTSNPN, SVGIG (reference sequence). The CDR3 totals 14 residues. The V end lost 4 bases, the J end lost 3 bases, and 10 bases lay between the germline ends. The DNA of the CDR3 is TGTGCCTGGAACGGAGGGGACTATAATTCACCCCTCCACTTT. Protein: CAWNGGDYNSPLHF.

This chain links TRBV6-1 with TRBJ1-2; 8 bases fit TRBD1. V lost 4 bases, J lost 4 bases, and 2 bases stayed unmatched. CDR1 and CDR2 (germline): MNHNS, SASEGT. This CDR3 is built from 13 residues. CDR3 sequence: CASSVGQGYGYTF. DNA of the CDR3: TGTGCCAGCAGTGTCGGACAGGGCTATGGCTACACCTTC.

This clone was recorded once. This sequence joins TRBV4-2 and TRBJ2-1; D remains ambiguous. The V gene's germline CDR1 is LGHNA and CDR2 YNFKEQ. V dropped 0 bases and J dropped 3 bases, with 9 bases sitting between them. The CDR3 has 15 residues. The CDR3 loop is CASSQEQYVYNEQFF. The DNA of the CDR3 is TGTGCCAGCAGCCAAGAACAGTATGTCTACAATGAGCAGTTCTTC.

The genes are TRBV7-8 and TRBJ2-7; D is perhaps TRBD2 (5 bases). Per germline, CDR1 SGHVS and CDR2 FQNEAQ. Trimming removed 5 bases from V and 4 bases from J, with 21 bases in between. The CDR3 sequence is 16 residues long. CDR3 loop: CASSMTVLGATYEQYF. The CDR3, as DNA: TGTGCCAGCAGCATGACCGTCTTGGGAGCTACTTACGAGCAGTACTTC.

This clone was seen a single time. The chain combines TRBV28 with TRBJ1-1; D remains unclear. The V end was cut by 1 base, the J end by 10 bases, with 10 bases between. The CDR3 is 12 amino acids. The germline V gene encodes CDR1 MDHEN and CDR2 SYDVKM. CDR3 coding DNA: TGTGCCAGCAGTTTATTTACGGGGATAGCTTTCTTT. Translation: CASSLFTGIAFF. Looking up the rest from reference TRBV28 and TRBJ1-1 gives the full variable domain: DVKVTQSSRYLVKRTGEKVFLECVQDMDHENMFWYRQDPGLGLRLIYFSYDVKMKEKGDIPEGYSVSREKKERFSLILESASTNQTSMYLCASSLFTGIAFFGQGTRLTVV.

V usage is TRBV11-1 and J usage is TRBJ1-1; 7 positions match TRBD1. This CDR3 has 12 amino acids. V lost 6 bases, J lost 9 bases, and 7 bases stayed unmatched. CDR1 and CDR2 from the germline V gene are SGHAT and FQDESV (reference sequence). CDR3 region: CASRGGQFQAFF. CDR3 DNA: TGTGCCAGCAGGGGGGGACAGTTTCAAGCTTTCTTT.

V is TRBV27 and J is TRBJ2-3; D call uncertain. V was pared by 3 bases and J by 2 bases, with 9 bases between. CDR3 length equals 14 residues. In germline, CDR1 is MNHEY, CDR2 SMNVEV (reference sequence). CDR3 loop: CASSLSTVTDTQYF. The CDR3 bases are TGTGCCAGCAGTTTGAGTACGGTCACAGATACGCAGTATTTT.

The V call is TRBV7-8, the J call TRBJ1-1; 10 bases are shared with TRBD1. Trimming cost V 2 bases and J 7 bases; bases outside gene matches: 7. There are 15 residues in the CDR3. CDR1 and CDR2 (germline): SGHVS, FQNEAQ. CDR3: CASSLRDRGHIEAFF. The DNA for the CDR3 is TGTGCCAGCAGCTTACGGGACAGGGGTCACATTGAAGCTTTCTTT.

V usage is TRBV14 and J usage is TRBJ2-2, with D hard to call. V was cut by 6 bases and J by 1 base, with 6 bases left in between. Germline assignment: CDR1 SGHDN and CDR2 FVKESK. The CDR3 is 13 residues long. The CDR3 spells CASRLGNTGELFF. The CDR3 DNA is TGTGCCAGCAGGCTCGGGAACACCGGGGAGCTGTTTTTT.

The chain joins TRBV30 to TRBJ1-4; D is possibly TRBD1 (5 bases). V was clipped by 1 base and J by 6 bases, with 15 bases between them. This CDR3 has 15 residues. Germline loops: CDR1 GTSNPN, CDR2 SVGIG (reference sequence). CDR3 DNA sequence: TGTGCCTGGAGTGGTGATGGGGGGTTTGATGAAAAACTGTTTTTT. Its translation is CAWSGDGGFDEKLFF.

The chain recombines TRBV5-1 with TRBJ2-1, with a possible D match to TRBD1 (6 bases). Germline-derived CDR1 and CDR2 are SGHRS and YFSETQ. V lost 3 bases and J lost 0, with 22 bases in between. The CDR3 consists of 19 residues. CDR3 protein: CASSSLVRKQGSSYNEQFF. In DNA, the CDR3 is TGCGCCAGCAGCTCATTGGTCCGGAAACAGGGAAGCTCCTACAATGAGCAGTTCTTC.

This chain joins TRBV27 and TRBJ1-4; tentative D call: TRBD1 (6 bases). The CDR3 consists of 14 residues. Trimming took off 5 bases at V and 7 bases at J, with 14 bases between the two ends. CDR1 and CDR2 (germline): MNHEY, SMNVEV (reference sequence). Here the CDR3 DNA reads TGTGCCAGCAGTATGGGGGCATGGGCTGAAAAACTGTTTTTT. It encodes CASSMGAWAEKLFF.

The V gene is TRBV4-2, the J gene TRBJ2-5; D might be TRBD1 (5 bases). CDR1 LGHNA and CDR2 YNFKEQ come from the germline V gene. The V end lost 4 bases, the J end lost 5 bases, and 11 bases lay between the germline ends. The CDR3 is 13 residues long. This chain's CDR3 is CASSPRVGETQYF. CDR3 DNA: TGTGCCAGCAGCCCCAGGGTTGGGGAGACCCAGTACTTC.

This clone was observed a handful of times. V gene TRBV11-2 combines with J gene TRBJ1-2; no clear D gene. CDR1 is SGHAT and CDR2 is FQNNGV in the germline V gene. Trimming shortened V by 5 bases and J by 4 bases, and 14 bases separated the two germline ends. The CDR3 totals 14 residues. The CDR3: CASSPDTLLYGYTF. The CDR3 nucleotides read TGTGCCAGCAGCCCCGACACCCTACTCTATGGCTACACCTTC.

The chain is built from TRBV19 and TRBJ2-3; a weak D match, TRBD2 (5 bases). This CDR3 has 14 residues. Between the trimmed V and J ends, which lost 5 bases and 2 bases, there was a span of 11 bases. Germline lookup yields CDR1 LNHDA and CDR2 SQIVND (reference sequence). CDR3 protein: CASSLGEYTDTQYF. The CDR3 nucleotides read TGTGCCAGTAGTCTCGGGGAGTACACAGATACGCAGTATTTT.

The chain links TRBV29-1 to TRBJ2-5; 7 bases agree with TRBD2. The CDR3 contains 14 residues. Germline-derived CDR1 and CDR2 are SQVTM and ANQGSEA. V trimming: 6 bases; J trimming: 2 bases; junction bases outside the gene matches: 9. This CDR3 is CSVGGWGIQETQYF. CDR3 coding DNA: TGCAGCGTGGGGGGGTGGGGAATTCAAGAGACCCAGTACTTC. Variable domain in full (rest from reference TRBV29-1 and TRBJ2-5): SAVISQKPSRDICQRGTSLTIQCQVDSQVTMMFWYRQQPGQSLTLIATANQGSEATYESGFVIDKFPISRPNLTFSTLTVSNMSPEDSSIYLCSVGGWGIQETQYFGPGTRLLVL.

The rearrangement links TRBV20-1 to TRBJ1-2, with D uncertain. From germline, CDR1 is DFQATT and CDR2 SNEGSKA (reference sequence). The V gene lost 3 bases and the J gene lost 3 bases, with 5 bases spanning the gap. The CDR3 loop spans 11 amino acids. The CDR3 sequence is CSASQDYGYTF. The CDR3 bases are TGCAGTGCTAGCCAGGACTATGGCTACACCTTC.

The chain recombines TRBV19 with TRBJ1-1; 9 nucleotides agree with TRBD1. V was clipped by 3 bases and J by 1 base; unmatched bases: 9. This CDR3 contains 17 residues. The germline CDR1 and CDR2 sequences are LNHDA and SQIVND (reference sequence). The CDR3 DNA is TGTGCCAGTAGTATCAGGGGACAGGGCCTTGGGAACACTGAAGCTTTCTTT. Encoded protein: CASSIRGQGLGNTEAFF. Filled out from reference TRBV19 and TRBJ1-1, the complete variable domain reads DGGITQSPKYLFRKEGQNVTLSCEQNLNHDAMYWYRQDPGQGLRLIYYSQIVNDFQKGDIAEGYSVSREKKESFPLTVTSAQKNPTAFYLCASSIRGQGLGNTEAFFGQGTRLTVV.

The chain is built from TRBV5-1 and TRBJ2-3; D is possibly TRBD2 (7 bases). Between the trimmed V and J ends, which lost 8 bases and 5 bases, there was a span of 18 bases. Germline V gene data show CDR1 as SGHRS and CDR2 as YFSETQ. This CDR3 has 14 amino acids. The CDR3 loop is CASLQGGAGDTQYF. CDR3 coding DNA: TGCGCCAGTCTACAGGGAGGGGCTGGAGATACGCAGTATTTT.